This TCR beta chain was sequenced in a study of blood T cell repertoires in COVID-19. In the study overall: Specimens from acute and convalescent COVID-19 originated in the United States, Italy and Spain. T cells, B-cell-depleted T cells, or PBMCs provided the cDNA or gDNA that served as material.

Assay used: immunoSEQ multiplex PCR; TCRdb lists only in-frame clones, some missing. Of around 120,000 clones listed, over 70% were seen once; the top ten hold about 5.4%. This clone appeared once. CDR1 and CDR2 (germline): MGHRA, YSYEKL. The CDR3 extends over 17 amino acids. With V trimmed by 0 bases and J by 1 base, 6 bases remained unmatched. The TCR originated in an older man with active or convalescent COVID-19. Sequenced input: peripheral blood. J is TRBJ2-3 and V is TRBV4-1; 8 bases are a match to TRBD2. The CDR3 loop is CASSQEGGRGGTDTQYF. CDR3 DNA sequence: TGCGCCAGCAGCCAAGAAGGTGGGCGGGGGGGCACAGATACGCAGTATTTT.